This T cell receptor beta chain was retrieved from a study of shared T cell receptors in the human thymus (dated by TCRdb to 2020 to 2023). For context, the study as a whole: The study examined how self-reactive, shared T-cell receptor alpha chains are generated in the human thymus.

Receptor libraries were prepared by the immunoSEQ multiplex PCR assay. TCRdb stores this immuneACCESS table with in-frame sequences only. Part of the clones is absent; in the studies checked, under half of the shortfall reflects unresolved V genes, and no reason is known for the rest. Here the sample has under 850,000 clones; more than 75% occur a single time. 0.01% of the sample rests with the top ten. Looking up the germline V gene yields CDR1 SGHRS and CDR2 YFSETQ. The junction shows trimming of 1 base on V and 4 bases on J, plus 11 bases between the germline ends. The CDR3 runs 14 residues from the cysteine to the phenylalanine. Just the 42-base CDR3 DNA is kept, in frame starting at base 1. About this clone: Its antigen remains undetermined. Base qualities are missing; no much larger clone stands one base away.

These sequences were also reported in another study, on human thymus T cells. The second study, in turn, reports: The donors were immunologically healthy infants in Finland who had open corrective cardiac surgery for congenital heart defects. The thymus tissue came from surgical resects taken out during corrective cardiac surgery. Biased V and J gene segment usage appeared to be present in both thymic and peripheral blood repertoires. Highly overlapping thymic TCR repertoires among unrelated individuals were reported in the related research. The study described the TCR alpha and beta repertoires in fewer than 10 infant thymus samples and a few matching peripheral blood samples. The cohort included more than 5 male and a couple of female infants, with donor ages spanning 7 to 244 days. Thymocytes were mechanically released from the tissue and were stored as pellets of about 9-33 million cells at -70 degrees C. Genomic DNA was extracted from frozen cell pellets with a QIAsymphony instrument. The immunoSEQ multiplex PCR assay was used to amplify the TCRB and TCRAD loci from a standardized amount of quality-controlled genomic DNA. The amplicons spanned the V(D)J region and were long enough to cover the CDR3 and allow V and J genes to be identified. The amplicons were sequenced on an Illumina platform via the commercial immunoSEQ service. Primer bias and sequencing errors were corrected as previously described, and TCRAD and TCRB definitions were based on the IMGT database. Repertoires were analysed with immunoSEQ Analyzer 3.0 and VDJTools, covering basic statistics, V/J segment usage, diversity estimates, rarefaction and pairwise overlap. Diversity was estimated using the Chao1, ChaoE, Efron-Thisted, Shannon and inverse Simpson indices, and was also estimated on datasets down-sampled to the size of the smallest sample. Repertoire overlap was determined by strict matching of CDR3 nucleotide sequence, V gene and J gene, and Jaccard-based multidimensional scaling clustering was applied. Thymus samples yielded on average around 810,000 unique TCRB clonotypes, compared with 80,000 to 95,000 from blood samples.

The chain is encoded by TRBV5-1 joined to TRBJ1-1; tentative D gene TRBD1, with 5 bases matching. The TCR sequence derives from a boy under three years old with a congenital heart defect. Donor details come from another sample of the same person, matched by shared clones. Sequenced: thymocytes. The CDR3 here reads CASSLRGYGTEAFF. Here is the DNA: TGCGCCAGCAGCTTGAGGGGTTACGGCACTGAAGCTTTCTTT.